These 5 T cell receptor beta chains were all obtained from the same sample, sequenced in a study of cytomegalovirus exposure and HLA in healthy donors. The PCR made use of 60 Vbeta and 13 Jbeta primers. Assay: immunoSEQ multiplex PCR; the TCRdb copy retains only in-frame clones and omits some. The data contain 130,000 to 150,000 clones, 84% of them seen just once; the ten biggest clones take up roughly 2.5%. The sample taken for sequencing was PBMCs. All receptors come from a boy younger than 10 in good health and CMV-seronegative.

The J gene is TRBJ2-1, the V gene TRBV9, with 7 bases that match TRBD2. The junction had 6 bases not matched to a gene; V was cut back by 0 bases and J by 6 bases. This CDR3 spans 15 amino acids. CDR1 is SGDLS and CDR2 is YYNGEE in the germline V gene. In nucleotides, the CDR3 is TGTGCCAGCAGCGTAGCGGCGGGGGAAACCAATGAGCAGTTCTTC. Translation gives CASSVAAGETNEQFF.

On this clone: The same CDR3 can be traced to other DNA sequences in this sample. The chain recombines TRBV7-9 with TRBJ1-3, with D maybe TRBD1 (5 bases). Germline V gene sequence: CDR1 SEHNR, CDR2 FQNEAQ (reference sequence). The CDR3 extends over 16 amino acids. The ends were cut back, 3 bases at V and 0 bases at J, with 12 bases in the middle. The CDR3 nucleotides are TGTGCCAGCAGCTTGCAAGGGGCCATCTCTGGAAACACCATATATTTT. This translates into CASSLQGAISGNTIYF. Full variable domain (missing parts from reference TRBV7-9 and TRBJ1-3): DTGVSQNPRHKITKRGQNVTFRCDPISEHNRLYWYRQTLGQGPEFLTYFQNEAQLEKSRLLSDRFSAERPKGSFSTLEIQRTEQGDSAMYLCASSLQGAISGNTIYFGEGSWLTVV.

The rearrangement links TRBV19 to TRBJ2-2; 9 bases fit TRBD1. The V segment lost 6 bases and the J segment 6 bases; nucleotides outside the gene matches: 14. Per the germline V gene, CDR1 is LNHDA and CDR2 is SQIVND (reference sequence). The CDR3 loop spans 17 amino acids. As DNA, the CDR3 is TGTGCCAGTAGGGACGGGACAGGGTCCGTTTCGGCCGGGGAGCTGTTTTTT. Its protein is CASRDGTGSVSAGELFF.

The chain is built from TRBV7-3 and TRBJ2-1, with TRBD2 identical over 11 bases. CDR1 is SGHTA and CDR2 is FQGTGA in the germline V gene. V dropped 8 bases and J dropped 8; count of bases not matched to a gene: 11. The CDR3 spans 15 residues. The CDR3 DNA follows: TGTGCCAGCGCTATAGCGGGGGGGCCCCTCGATGAGCAGTTCTTC. It specifies CASAIAGGPLDEQFF.

The chain carries TRBV30 and TRBJ2-7; 8 positions agree with TRBD1. Germline V CDR1 and CDR2: GTSNPN, SVGIG (reference sequence). CDR3 length: 16 residues. J lost 2 bases, V lost 1 base, and 10 bases had no gene match. CDR3 in amino acids: CAWSGPRTGKTYEQYF. The CDR3 DNA reads as TGTGCCTGGAGTGGACCCAGGACAGGGAAAACCTACGAGCAGTACTTC.